This T cell receptor (beta chain) was observed in a study of T cells in localized non-small cell lung cancer. Repertoires were generated with immunoSEQ multiplex PCR, while TCRdb's copy carries only in-frame clones and drops some. The repertoire holds roughly 58,000 clones, with 75% to 85% as singletons. The CDR3 has 16 residues. V was shortened by 0 bases and J by 2 bases, with 11 bases between the two germline ends. CDR1 LGHNA and CDR2 YNFKEQ come from the germline V gene. This clone was counted a single time. The antigen is undetermined. General study results and limits: One tumor region alone was sequenced, and heterogeneity therefore remains possible.

Sequences were derived from PBMCs, sampled before any cancer treatment. The receptor comes from a man aged 40 to 70 with stage II lung adenocarcinoma. The genes are TRBV4-2 and TRBJ2-1; D possibly corresponds to TRBD1 (6 bases). CDR3 sequence: CASSQDPGTTYNEQFF. The CDR3 DNA is TGTGCCAGCAGCCAAGACCCCGGGACAACCTACAATGAGCAGTTCTTC.